This T cell receptor beta chain emerged from a study of blood T cell repertoires in COVID-19. Study background: Nucleic acid was either cDNA or gDNA, and it came from T cells, B-cell-depleted T cells, or PBMCs.

The V end was cut by 4 bases, the J end by 4 bases, with 9 bases between. The CDR3 totals 12 residues. CDR1 SQVTM and CDR2 ANQGSEA come from the germline V gene. Profiling relied on immunoSEQ multiplex PCR, and the TCRdb table lists in-frame clones only, not all of them. Of over 150,000 clones listed, around 87% are singletons. This clone was counted a few times. The V gene is TRBV29-1, the J gene TRBJ2-3; D is ambiguous. Sequencing was done on a sample of peripheral blood. This clonotype was sampled from a woman aged 18-29 years who had recovered from COVID-19. The CDR3 DNA is TGCAGCGTTGTTGAGACACCAGATACGCAGTATTTT. It yields the protein CSVVETPDTQYF.